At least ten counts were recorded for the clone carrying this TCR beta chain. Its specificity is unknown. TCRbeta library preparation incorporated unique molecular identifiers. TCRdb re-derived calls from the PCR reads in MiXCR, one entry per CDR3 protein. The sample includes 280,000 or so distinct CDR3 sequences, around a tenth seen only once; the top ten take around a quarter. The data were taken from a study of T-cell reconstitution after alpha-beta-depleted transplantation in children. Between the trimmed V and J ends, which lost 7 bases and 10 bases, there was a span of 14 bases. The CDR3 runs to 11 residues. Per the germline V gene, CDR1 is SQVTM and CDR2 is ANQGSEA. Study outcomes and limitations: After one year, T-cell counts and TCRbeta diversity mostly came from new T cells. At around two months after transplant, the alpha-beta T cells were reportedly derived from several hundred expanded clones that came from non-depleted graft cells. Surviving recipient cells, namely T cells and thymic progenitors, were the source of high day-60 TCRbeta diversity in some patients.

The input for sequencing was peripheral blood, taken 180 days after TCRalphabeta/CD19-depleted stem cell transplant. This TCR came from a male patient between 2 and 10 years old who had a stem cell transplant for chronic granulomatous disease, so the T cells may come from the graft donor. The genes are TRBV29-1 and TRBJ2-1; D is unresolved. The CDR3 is CSAAVLGEQFF. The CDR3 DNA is TGCAGCGCGGCAGTGTTGGGGGAGCAGTTCTTC.